The subject of this entry is one T cell receptor (beta chain). What it binds is unknown. The sample comes from a study of cytomegalovirus exposure and HLA in healthy donors. Study observations and caveats: Information on immune exposure was restricted to one variable (CMV serostatus). Some segments of the V type, notably TRBV6-2 and TRBV6-3, were excluded as indistinguishable.

The CDR3 is 12 residues long. The trim removed 9 bases at V and 5 bases at J, leaving 6 bases unmatched. Germline CDR1 reads MNHNS; CDR2 reads SASEGT. Use of 60 Vbeta and 13 Jbeta primers characterized the PCR. Sequenced by immunoSEQ multiplex PCR; TCRdb stores in-frame clones only, minus some. The table has 160,000 or so clones, roughly 80% seen once. V and J are TRBV6-1 and TRBJ1-2; 7 positions match TRBD1. What was sequenced was PBMCs. The clonotype was recovered from a man in his fifties or sixties in good health and CMV-seropositive. The DNA of the CDR3 is TGTGCCAGTTGGGACAGACTTTATGGCTACACCTTC. This encodes CASWDRLYGYTF.